This passage covers 25 T cell receptor beta chains from one sample sequenced in a study of blood T cells in healthy people across ages. A second PCR, run for about 6 to 11 cycles, used a sample-barcoded 5' primer plus a J-beta primer mix. TCRdb re-called the 5' RACE reads with MiXCR, one entry per CDR3 protein. This sample carries 780,000 or so distinct CDR3 sequences, about 56% of them seen once, and the ten largest clones take roughly 25%. Sequencing was carried out using blood. The origin of the receptors is a man in his forties in good health.

A few counts support this clonotype. DNA of the CDR3: TGTGCCACCAGTGATGTAAAAGGACAGGGGAGGAATGAGCAGTTCTTC. Its protein is CATSDVKGQGRNEQFF. The gene calls are TRBV24-1 and TRBJ2-1, with 9 bases fitting TRBD1. The germline V gene has CDR1 KGHDR and CDR2 SFDVKD. With 3 bases clipped from V and 7 bases from J, the junction kept 9 bases outside the gene matches. The CDR3 length is 16 residues.

The chain uses TRBV5-8 and TRBJ1-2; the D gene is possibly TRBD1 (5 bases). Deletions cut 2 bases from V and 4 bases from J, with 15 bases between. Germline CDR1 is SGHTS and CDR2 is YDEGEE. This CDR3 contains 15 residues. CDR3 amino acids: CASSFAGAETYGYTF. In DNA form, the CDR3 reads TGTGCCAGCAGCTTCGCTGGGGCAGAAACCTATGGCTACACCTTC. The full variable domain, in which reference TRBV5-8 and TRBJ1-2 provide the parts outside the CDR3, is EAGVTQSPTHLIKTRGQQATLRCSPISGHTSVYWYQQALGLGLQFLLWYDEGEERNRGNFPPRFSGRQFPNYSSELNVNALELEDSALYLCASSFAGAETYGYTFGSGTRLTVV.

The chain employs TRBV20-1 and TRBJ2-5, with TRBD1 identical over 10 bases. This CDR3 comprises 16 residues. V trimming: 1 base; J trimming: 11 bases; junction bases outside the gene matches: 16. CDR1 DFQATT and CDR2 SNEGSKA come from the germline V gene (reference sequence). CDR3 bases: TGCAGTGCTAGAGCCATGGGGACAGGGGTGGGCAATGAGCAGTACTTC. It encodes CSARAMGTGVGNEQYF.

CDR3 protein: CASSPPGRQTAGELFF. The CDR3 DNA follows: TGTGCCAGCAGCCCACCGGGCAGGCAAACCGCCGGGGAGCTGTTTTTT. The chain joins TRBV6-6 to TRBJ2-2; D gene ambiguous. Trimming took off 6 bases at V and 6 bases at J, with 20 bases between the two ends. This CDR3 is built from 16 residues. Germline CDR1 reads MNHNY; CDR2 reads SVGAGI (reference sequence).

In its sample, this clonotype was seen once. The chain links TRBV6-5 to TRBJ2-7; 9 bases fit TRBD1. V was clipped by 0 bases and J by 3 bases; unmatched bases: 9. This CDR3 is built from 17 residues. Germline assignment: CDR1 MNHEY and CDR2 SVGAGI. The CDR3 sequence is CASSYSIGTGYFYEQYF. The CDR3 DNA is TGTGCCAGCAGTTACTCGATAGGGACAGGGTATTTCTACGAGCAGTACTTC.

This clonotype was found a few times. V gene TRBV20-1 combines with J gene TRBJ2-7; 8 bases fit TRBD1. The trim removed 2 bases at V and 6 bases at J, leaving 3 bases unmatched. CDR3 length equals 12 residues. Germline assignment: CDR1 DFQATT and CDR2 SNEGSKA (reference sequence). CDR3 in amino acids: CSARQGAAEQYF. The CDR3 bases are TGCAGTGCTAGACAGGGGGCGGCCGAGCAGTACTTC.

The chain carries TRBV7-2 and TRBJ1-2; no clear D. Deletions cut 7 bases from V and 1 base from J, with 10 bases between. CDR3 size: 13 residues. Germline CDR1 SGHTA, CDR2 FQGNSA. CDR3 nucleotide sequence: TGTGCCAGCACCTTCCAGTATAACTATGGCTACACCTTC. It translates to CASTFQYNYGYTF.

The chain joins TRBV28 to TRBJ2-1; 13 nucleotides agree with TRBD2. V shed 2 bases, J shed 8 bases, and the junction held 9 bases outside the gene matches. The CDR3 runs to 17 residues. In germline, CDR1 is MDHEN, CDR2 SYDVKM. CDR3 DNA: TGTGCCAGCAGTTTACGGACTAGCGGGAGAGAGTCCGATGAGCAGTTCTTC. Its protein is CASSLRTSGRESDEQFF. Full variable domain (remainder filled in from reference TRBV28 and TRBJ2-1): DVKVTQSSRYLVKRTGEKVFLECVQDMDHENMFWYRQDPGLGLRLIYFSYDVKMKEKGDIPEGYSVSREKKERFSLILESASTNQTSMYLCASSLRTSGRESDEQFFGPGTRLTVL.

This clonotype was detected only a few times. Germline is not matched at one junction end, which may reflect a read error. V gene TRBV2 combines with J gene TRBJ2-7; perhaps TRBD1 as D (7 bases). This CDR3 contains 14 residues. CDR1 is SNHLY and CDR2 is FYNNEI in the germline V gene. The CDR3 region is CASSERGRGDERYF. The CDR3 DNA sequence: TGTGCCAGCAGTGAAAGAGGCAGGGGGGACGAGCGGTACTTC.

The V call is TRBV12-3 or TRBV12-4, the J call TRBJ2-1; D is unclear. Trimming took 5 bases from V and 5 from J, leaving 10 bases between them. The CDR3 runs to 13 residues. In nucleotides, the CDR3 is TGTGCCAGCAGTGTAGTGAACGACAATGAGCAGTTCTTC. This gives the protein CASSVVNDNEQFF.

This clonotype was seen only once. This sequence joins TRBV12-3 or TRBV12-4 and TRBJ2-2; D gene uncertain. V lost 8 bases and J 0 bases, leaving 19 bases between the germline ends. This CDR3 is 17 amino acids long. The CDR3 nucleotides read TGTGCCAGCGAATCCCCCCTAGGCCTTGCGAACACCGGGGAGCTGTTTTTT. Its translation is CASESPLGLANTGELFF.

V and J are TRBV14 and TRBJ2-3, with D possibly called TRBD1 or TRBD2 (5 bases each). The V end was cut by 0 bases, the J end by 14 bases, with 12 bases between. Germline V CDR1 and CDR2: SGHDN, FVKESK. The CDR3 extends over 12 amino acids. The CDR3 spells CASSQETGPAYF. As DNA, the CDR3 is TGTGCCAGCAGCCAAGAGACGGGACCGGCGTATTTT.

V gene TRBV6-2 or TRBV6-3 combines with J gene TRBJ1-1; 9 nucleotides align to TRBD1. CDR3 size: 14 residues. CDR1 and CDR2 (germline): MNHEY, SVGEGT. The V and J ends lost 7 bases and 6 bases, in that order; junction bases with no gene match: 9. The CDR3 DNA is TGTGCCAGCATAACCCGGGACAGGGTGTCTGAAGCTTTCTTT. This gives the protein CASITRDRVSEAFF.

This clonotype was seen a handful of times. This chain connects TRBV2 to TRBJ2-7; unclear D gene. Trimming pared 4 bases from V and 3 bases from J, leaving 7 bases between. The CDR3 extends over 12 amino acids. Germline V gene lookup returns CDR1 SNHLY and CDR2 FYNNEI. The CDR3 coding sequence is TGTGCCAGCAGTGTCGTAATCTACGAGCAGTACTTC. The encoded protein is CASSVVIYEQYF.

The chain combines TRBV10-3 with TRBJ2-3; 9 bases fit TRBD2. The germline V gene encodes CDR1 ENHRY and CDR2 SYGVKD. Trimming cost V 0 bases and J 6 bases; bases outside gene matches: 7. The CDR3 has 16 residues. As DNA, the CDR3 is TGTGCCATCAGTGAGTCGCTTAGCGGGGGAGTGGATACGCAGTATTTT. This encodes CAISESLSGGVDTQYF.

This chain connects TRBV12-5 to TRBJ2-2; 9 bases agree with TRBD1. Germline lookup yields CDR1 LGHNT and CDR2 FRNRAP. The V and J ends lost 4 bases and 4 bases, in that order; junction bases with no gene match: 7. The CDR3 is 16 amino acids. The CDR3 nucleotides are TGTGCTAGTGGTTCCCCCGGGACAGGGATCACCGGGGAGCTGTTTTTT. This codes for CASGSPGTGITGELFF.

This chain uses TRBV5-4 with TRBJ2-7; D unresolved. Germline lookup yields CDR1 SGHNT and CDR2 YYREEE (reference sequence). Trimming left V 0 bases short and J 0 bases short, with 7 bases between. The CDR3 consists of 14 residues. The CDR3 DNA follows: TGTGCCAGCAGCTTGGAAAGGAGCTCCTACGAGCAGTACTTC. Translated, it gives CASSLERSSYEQYF.

The chain couples TRBV9 to TRBJ1-6, with 9 bases identical to TRBD1. Germline loops: CDR1 SGDLS, CDR2 YYNGEE. The ends lost 3 bases at V and 10 bases at J; junction bases unmatched: 5. This CDR3 is built from 14 residues. CDR3 in amino acids: CASSGQGVRSPLHF. CDR3 in DNA: TGTGCCAGCAGCGGACAGGGGGTACGATCACCCCTCCACTTT.

As for this clonotype: One end of the junction varies from germline; a read error may be responsible. CDR3 loop: CASSQEVQGDTGAFF. CDR3 DNA: TGTGCCAGCAGCCAAGAAGTACAGGGTGACACTGGAGCTTTCTTT. The chain joins TRBV4-2 to TRBJ1-1, with D tentatively TRBD1 (6 bases). The length of the CDR3 is 15 residues. CDR1 LGHNA and CDR2 YNFKEQ come from the germline V gene.

This rearrangement joins TRBV2 to TRBJ2-1; 12 bases map to TRBD2. V shed 5 bases, J shed 9 bases, and the junction held 5 bases outside the gene matches. The germline V gene encodes CDR1 SNHLY and CDR2 FYNNEI. CDR3 size: 14 residues. CDR3 sequence: CASSSSGRGGEQFF. In nucleotides, the CDR3 is TGTGCCAGCAGTTCTAGCGGGAGGGGTGGTGAGCAGTTCTTC.

CDR3 nucleotides: TGTGCCAGCAGTTCGAGGGGGCGCGGTGGCTCTGAGCAGTTCTTC. Amino acid sequence: CASSSRGRGGSEQFF. The chain has TRBV12-3 or TRBV12-4 and TRBJ2-1, with TRBD1 matching 7 bases. Losses at the gene ends were 4 bases for V and 9 bases for J; bases not matched to a gene: 12. The CDR3 is made up of 15 amino acids.

The chain has TRBV7-8 and TRBJ1-2; a possible D gene is TRBD1 (5 bases). V was cut by 5 bases and J by 9 bases, with 16 bases left in between. Germline CDR1 is SGHVS and CDR2 is FQNEAQ. The length of the CDR3 is 13 residues. The CDR3 nucleotides read TGTGCCAGCAGCACCGGGACCCGGTCTAGCTACACCTTC. Protein sequence: CASSTGTRSSYTF.

V is TRBV6-6 and J is TRBJ2-3; D perhaps matches TRBD1 (5 bases). The CDR3 length is 12 residues. Trimming shortened V by 6 bases and J by 4 bases, and 8 bases separated the two germline ends. Germline V gene lookup returns CDR1 MNHNY and CDR2 SVGAGI (reference sequence). The CDR3 DNA is TGTGCCAGCAGGCCAGGGTCAGATACGCAGTATTTT. It specifies CASRPGSDTQYF.

CDR3 sequence: CASSQGRTGGGIQYF. In DNA form, the CDR3 reads TGTGCCAGCAGCCAAGGCAGGACAGGGGGCGGCATTCAGTACTTC. The rearrangement joins TRBV3-1 to TRBJ2-7, with 11 bases fitting TRBD1. The J call may not be correct, given that the DNA end is closer to TRBJ2-4. The CDR3 is 15 amino acids. Germline lookup yields CDR1 LGHDT and CDR2 YNNKEL (reference sequence).

The chain has TRBV25-1 and TRBJ1-2; TRBD1 agrees at 7 bases. Per germline, CDR1 MGHDK and CDR2 SYGVNS. The CDR3 is 13 amino acids. Trimming took 9 bases from V and 2 from J; bases not matched to a gene: 6. CDR3 nucleotides: TGTGCCAGTCAGGACAGGACGAACTATGGCTACACCTTC. This codes for CASQDRTNYGYTF.